This TCR beta chain was retrieved from a study of T cell changes during pregnancy in multiple sclerosis (dated by TCRdb to about 2019). Some background on the complete study: The study examined how the T cell repertoire changed over the course of pregnancy in women with multiple sclerosis.

Library preparation used the immunoSEQ multiplex PCR assay. TCRdb limited this immuneACCESS table to in-frame rearrangements with V and J called. A share of clones is missing; checked studies link under half to unresolved V genes, and the rest is unexplained. Recorded for this sample are tens of thousands of clones; around 93% of them occurred a single time. Together, the top ten hold around 0.75% of the sample. Points on this clone: Its specific antigen is unknown. Nothing much larger sits one base from this clone, and base qualities are not available.

The sequence was obtained from a female donor in good health, enrolled as a control in a pregnancy study. Sequencing was performed on peripheral blood, taken in the second trimester of pregnancy.

The nucleotides are TGTGCCAGCAGCAGCGGACAGGGGGAGTGGGAGACCCAGTACTTC. Its translation reads: CASSSGQGEWETQYF. Rearrangement joined TRBV5-6 to TRBJ2-5, with 10 junctional bases fitting TRBD1. Measured from the cysteine to the phenylalanine, the CDR3 is 15 residues long. Of the read, only the CDR3 DNA is kept; its 45 bases are in frame from base 1. The germline V gene sets CDR1 to SGHDT and CDR2 to YYEEEE. Compared with germline, V lacks 4 bases and J lacks 5 bases; bases without a gene match: 8.